This TCR beta chain originates from a study of CD8+ T cells in alopecia areata. Overall study findings and caveats: Across lesional scalp, and particularly alopecia totalis/universalis, clonality surpassed that of normal scalp. Sequences from scalp samples also cover resident alphabeta T cells of normal skin. Patients shared TCRs less clearly than mice did, possibly owing to HLA.

Isolated RNA was reverse transcribed into cDNA used as the sequencing template. The repertoire was sequenced with immunoSEQ multiplex PCR; TCRdb's copy has only in-frame clones and lacks some. The sample contains 200,000 or so clones, more than 55% of which appear only once. On this clone itself: Antigen: not known.

With 5 bases removed from V and 9 bases from J, the gap between germline ends came to 11 bases. The CDR3 spans 12 residues. Germline V CDR1 and CDR2: SNHLY, FYNNEI. The chain recombines TRBV2 with TRBJ2-1, with D possibly being TRBD2 (5 bases). The TCR sequence derives from a human donor in good health. The material sequenced was CD8+ T cells sorted from blood. CDR3 region: CASSLIAIEQFF. For the CDR3, the DNA is TGTGCCAGCAGTTTAATAGCGATTGAGCAGTTCTTC.